Shown below are 17 T cell receptor beta chains from a single sample sequenced in a study of blood T cell repertoires in COVID-19. Here immunoSEQ multiplex PCR was the method, and the copy in TCRdb shows in-frame clones only, minus some. Here the sample spans about 200,000 clones, 85% being singletons. The sequencing input was peripheral blood. The receptors shown here come from a woman between 65 and 79 years old with COVID-19, enrolled during active disease.

The gene calls are TRBV3-1 (or the pseudogene TRBV3-2) and TRBJ1-1; 8 bases match TRBD1. Germline V gives CDR1 LGHDT, CDR2 YNNKEL (reference sequence). This CDR3 region has 15 residues. After removal of 4 bases from V and 4 bases from J, the junction contained 8 bases not matched to a gene. CDR3 loop: CASSPGDRFFTEAFF. DNA for the CDR3: TGTGCCAGCAGCCCGGGGGACAGGTTTTTCACTGAAGCTTTCTTT.

This chain joins TRBV6-5 and TRBJ2-1, with TRBD1 as a possible D gene (6 bases). Germline CDR1 reads MNHEY; CDR2 reads SVGAGI. The CDR3 extends over 14 amino acids. Trimming took off 7 bases at V and 4 bases at J, with 14 bases between the two ends. The CDR3: CASNSIQGYNEQFF. The CDR3, as DNA: TGTGCCAGCAACTCTATACAGGGTTACAATGAGCAGTTCTTC.

As DNA, the CDR3 is TGTGCCAGCAGCTTTCCCGCTAGCGGGGGCCGGAACACCGGGGAGCTGTTTTTT. It translates to CASSFPASGGRNTGELFF. V gene TRBV7-3 combines with J gene TRBJ2-2; 10 bases are shared with TRBD2. Trimming at V came to 3 bases and at J to 1 base, leaving 8 bases not matched to a gene. There are 18 residues in the CDR3. The germline V gene encodes CDR1 SGHTA and CDR2 FQGTGA.

As concerns this clone: Different DNA sequences within this sample yield the same CDR3. The rearrangement uses TRBV4-3 and TRBJ1-5; D is perhaps TRBD1 (6 bases). This CDR3 region has 13 residues. Germline V CDR1 and CDR2: LGHNA, YSLEER. The V and J ends lost 0 bases and 7 bases respectively, with 7 bases between them. CDR3 in amino acids: CASSQDRGQPQHF. Here the CDR3 DNA reads TGCGCCAGCAGCCAAGACAGGGGCCAGCCCCAGCATTTT.

The chain employs TRBV7-9 and TRBJ2-1; 10 bases fit TRBD2. Germline trimming cut 5 bases from V and 1 base from J; bases unmatched to any gene: 11. CDR3 length: 18 residues. CDR1 is SEHNR, CDR2 FQNEAQ, per germline (reference sequence). Here the CDR3 DNA reads TGTGCCAGCAGCCCGGGAAGCGGGAGGGCCAAGTCCTACAATGAGCAGTTCTTC. This encodes CASSPGSGRAKSYNEQFF.

The CDR3 here is CASRLTENTEAFF. In nucleotides, the CDR3 is TGTGCCAGCAGATTGACAGAGAACACTGAAGCTTTCTTT. V gene TRBV7-2 combines with J gene TRBJ1-1; a possible D gene is TRBD1 (5 bases). The CDR3 has 13 amino acids. V dropped 6 bases and J dropped 1 base, with 9 bases sitting between them. The V gene's germline CDR1 is SGHTA and CDR2 FQGNSA.

The rearrangement joins TRBV19 to TRBJ2-2, with 8 bases that match TRBD1. The CDR3 has 14 residues. V lost 5 bases, J lost 6 bases, and 5 bases stayed unmatched. Germline CDR1 reads LNHDA; CDR2 reads SQIVND (reference sequence). The CDR3 sequence: CASSDWTGPGELFF. In nucleotides, the CDR3 is TGTGCCAGTAGTGACTGGACAGGGCCCGGGGAGCTGTTTTTT.

This clone was seen a few times. The genes are TRBV5-5 and TRBJ1-2; D remains unclear. Trimming shortened V by 4 bases and J by 3 bases, and 7 bases separated the two germline ends. Germline assignment: CDR1 SGHKS and CDR2 YYEKEE (reference sequence). The CDR3 runs to 12 residues. For the CDR3, the DNA is TGTGCCAGCAGCGCTTCGGACTATGGCTACACCTTC. Encoded protein: CASSASDYGYTF.

This clone was counted a single time. V usage is TRBV6-2 or TRBV6-3 and J usage is TRBJ2-5; D is possibly TRBD1 (5 bases). The germline V gene has CDR1 MNHEY and CDR2 SVGEGT. The V end was cut by 4 bases, the J end by 0 bases, with 6 bases between. The CDR3 is 13 residues long. CDR3 protein: CASSLQDQETQYF. The CDR3 DNA follows: TGTGCCAGCAGTTTACAGGACCAAGAGACCCAGTACTTC.

The V call is TRBV11-2, the J call TRBJ1-4; tentative D call: TRBD1 (6 bases). The CDR3 has 14 residues. V was trimmed by 3 bases and J by 4 bases, leaving 9 bases between them. Germline V gene sequence: CDR1 SGHAT, CDR2 FQNNGV. The CDR3, as DNA: TGTGCCAGCAGCTTGGGGGCTCTTAATGAAAAACTGTTTTTT. This translates into CASSLGALNEKLFF. The variable domain in full, completed from reference TRBV11-2 and TRBJ1-4, reads EAGVAQSPRYKIIEKRQSVAFWCNPISGHATLYWYQQILGQGPKLLIQFQNNGVVDDSQLPKDRFSAERLKGVDSTLKIQPAKLEDSAVYLCASSLGALNEKLFFGSGTQLSVL.

This clone has only one observation. The same CDR3 can be traced to other DNA sequences in this sample. This rearrangement joins TRBV6-1 to TRBJ2-7; tentative D call: TRBD2 (7 bases). The CDR3 covers 14 residues. V lost 0 bases, J lost 3 bases, and 9 bases lay in between. Germline lookup yields CDR1 MNHNS and CDR2 SASEGT. CDR3 sequence (DNA): TGTGCCAGCAGTGAAGCGGGGGGGCTCTACGAGCAGTACTTC. It specifies CASSEAGGLYEQYF.

The chain links TRBV3-1 (or the pseudogene TRBV3-2) to TRBJ2-1, with TRBD1 as a possible D gene (6 bases). Per germline, CDR1 LGHDT and CDR2 YNNKEL (reference sequence). Trimming pared 3 bases from V and 3 bases from J, leaving 12 bases between. This CDR3 has 15 residues. Here the CDR3 reads CASSQQGLIYNEQFF. Here the CDR3 DNA reads TGTGCCAGCAGCCAGCAGGGGCTGATCTACAATGAGCAGTTCTTC.

This chain uses TRBV7-2 with TRBJ2-7, with a weak D call TRBD2 (5 bases). Germline V lookup: CDR1 SGHTA, CDR2 FQGNSA. V lost 2 bases to trimming and J lost 3 bases, with 14 bases between them. The CDR3 consists of 15 residues. The CDR3 loop is CASSLFGRELYEQYF. The DNA of the CDR3 is TGTGCCAGCAGCTTATTCGGAAGGGAGCTCTACGAGCAGTACTTC. The full variable domain, its missing parts supplied by reference TRBV7-2 and TRBJ2-7, is GAGVSQSPSNKVTEKGKDVELRCDPISGHTALYWYRQSLGQGLEFLIYFQGNSAPDKSGLPSDRFSAERTGGSVSTLTIQRTQQEDSAVYLCASSLFGRELYEQYFGPGTRLTVT.

V is TRBV5-1 and J is TRBJ2-2; tentative D call: TRBD1 (6 bases). The V end was cut by 3 bases, the J end by 3 bases, with 9 bases between. The CDR3 extends over 14 amino acids. Germline-derived CDR1 and CDR2 are SGHRS and YFSETQ. The CDR3 protein is CASSSRQDTGELFF. The CDR3 DNA is TGCGCCAGCAGCTCACGACAGGACACCGGGGAGCTGTTTTTT.

The chain links TRBV19 to TRBJ1-5; 10 bases agree with TRBD1. Germline CDR1 reads LNHDA; CDR2 reads SQIVND (reference sequence). This CDR3 spans 18 amino acids. After removal of 4 bases from V and 0 bases from J, the junction contained 9 bases not matched to a gene. The CDR3, as DNA: TGTGCCAGTAGTACGGACAGGGGGTTTACTTATAGCAATCAGCCCCAGCATTTT. As protein: CASSTDRGFTYSNQPQHF.

J is TRBJ1-1 and V is TRBV3-1 (or the pseudogene TRBV3-2); D might be TRBD1 (6 bases). The CDR3 covers 13 residues. V was trimmed by 2 bases and J by 8 bases, leaving 12 bases between them. CDR1 is LGHDT and CDR2 is YNNKEL in the germline V gene (reference sequence). CDR3 protein: CASSQQGHTEAFF. The DNA for the CDR3 is TGTGCCAGCAGCCAACAGGGGCATACGGAAGCTTTCTTT.

This chain uses TRBV7-9 with TRBJ1-6; the D gene is possibly TRBD1 (5 bases). Germline V gene lookup returns CDR1 SEHNR and CDR2 FQNEAQ (reference sequence). This CDR3 region has 13 residues. With 6 bases removed from V and 9 bases from J, the gap between germline ends came to 12 bases. The CDR3 is CASSGPGFSPLHF. The CDR3, as DNA: TGTGCCAGCAGTGGACCAGGGTTTTCACCCCTCCACTTT.